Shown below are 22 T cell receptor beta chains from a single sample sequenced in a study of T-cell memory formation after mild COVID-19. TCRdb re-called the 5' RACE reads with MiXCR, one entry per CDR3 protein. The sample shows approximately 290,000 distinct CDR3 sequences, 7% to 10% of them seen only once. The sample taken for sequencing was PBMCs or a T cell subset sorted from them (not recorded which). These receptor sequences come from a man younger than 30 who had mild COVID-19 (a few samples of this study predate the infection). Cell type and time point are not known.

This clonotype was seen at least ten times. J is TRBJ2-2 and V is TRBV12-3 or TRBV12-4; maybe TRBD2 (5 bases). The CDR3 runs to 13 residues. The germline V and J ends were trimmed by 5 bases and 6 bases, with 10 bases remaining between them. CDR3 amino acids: CASSTRGSGELFF. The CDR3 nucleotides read TGTGCCAGCAGTACCCGAGGGTCCGGGGAGCTGTTTTTT.

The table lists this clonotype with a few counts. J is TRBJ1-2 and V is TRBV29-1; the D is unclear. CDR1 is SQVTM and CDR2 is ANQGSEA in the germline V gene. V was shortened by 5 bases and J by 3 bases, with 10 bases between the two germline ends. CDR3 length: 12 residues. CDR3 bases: TGCAGCGTTATCTTGGGAGACTATGGCTACACCTTC. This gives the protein CSVILGDYGYTF.

The CDR3 protein is CASSSRATGELFF. The CDR3 DNA follows: TGTGCCAGCAGCTCTCGAGCCACCGGGGAGCTGTTTTTT. This rearrangement joins TRBV9 to TRBJ2-2; D gene uncertain. V lost 4 bases and J lost 4, with 8 bases in between. This CDR3 spans 13 amino acids. Germline CDR1 is SGDLS and CDR2 is YYNGEE. Together with reference TRBV9 and TRBJ2-2, the CDR3 gives the full variable domain: DSGVTQTPKHLITATGQRVTLRCSPRSGDLSVYWYQQSLDQGLQFLIQYYNGEERAKGNILERFSAQQFPDLHSELNLSSLELGDSALYFCASSSRATGELFFGEGSRLTVL.

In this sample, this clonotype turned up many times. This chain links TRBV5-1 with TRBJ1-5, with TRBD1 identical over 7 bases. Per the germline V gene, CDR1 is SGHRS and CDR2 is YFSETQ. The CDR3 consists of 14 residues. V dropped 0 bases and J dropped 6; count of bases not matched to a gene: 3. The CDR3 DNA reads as TGCGCCAGCAGCTTGGTCGACAGGGCTCAGCCCCAGCATTTT. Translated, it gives CASSLVDRAQPQHF.

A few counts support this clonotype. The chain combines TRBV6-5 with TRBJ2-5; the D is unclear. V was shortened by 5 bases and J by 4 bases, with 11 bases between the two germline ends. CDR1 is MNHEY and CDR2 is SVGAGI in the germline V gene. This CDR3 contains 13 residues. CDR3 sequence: CASSVRSAETQYF. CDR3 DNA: TGTGCCAGCAGTGTTCGATCGGCAGAGACCCAGTACTTC.

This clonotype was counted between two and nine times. The CDR3 loop is CASSNRPGPETQYF. The CDR3 coding sequence is TGTGCCAGCAGCAACCGACCCGGCCCGGAGACCCAGTACTTC. This chain uses TRBV7-8 with TRBJ2-5; D uncertain. The germline V and J ends were trimmed by 5 bases and 5 bases, with 15 bases remaining between them. The CDR3 is made up of 14 amino acids. In germline, CDR1 is SGHVS, CDR2 FQNEAQ.

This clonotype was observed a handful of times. The CDR3 is CASSHPGQATEQYF. CDR3 DNA: TGCGCCAGCAGCCACCCGGGACAGGCGACCGAGCAGTACTTC. The chain joins TRBV4-1 to TRBJ2-7, with TRBD1 identical over 8 bases. The CDR3 consists of 14 residues. Germline CDR1 reads MGHRA; CDR2 reads YSYEKL. V lost 3 bases and J lost 6; bases outside the gene matches: 7.

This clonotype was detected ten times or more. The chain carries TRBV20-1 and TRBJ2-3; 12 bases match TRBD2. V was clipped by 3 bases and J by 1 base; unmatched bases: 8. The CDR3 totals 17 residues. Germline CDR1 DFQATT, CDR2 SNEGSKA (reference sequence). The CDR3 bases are TGCAGTGCTAGGACTAGCGGGGGCCAAGGAGGCACAGATACGCAGTATTTT. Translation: CSARTSGGQGGTDTQYF.

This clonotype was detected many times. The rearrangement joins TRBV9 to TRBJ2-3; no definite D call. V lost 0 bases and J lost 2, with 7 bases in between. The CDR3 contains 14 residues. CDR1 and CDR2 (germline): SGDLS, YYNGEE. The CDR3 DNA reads TGTGCCAGCAGCGTAGGGGGATACACAGATACGCAGTATTTT. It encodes CASSVGGYTDTQYF. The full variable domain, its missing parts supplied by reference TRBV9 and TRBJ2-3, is DSGVTQTPKHLITATGQRVTLRCSPRSGDLSVYWYQQSLDQGLQFLIQYYNGEERAKGNILERFSAQQFPDLHSELNLSSLELGDSALYFCASSVGGYTDTQYFGPGTRLTVL.

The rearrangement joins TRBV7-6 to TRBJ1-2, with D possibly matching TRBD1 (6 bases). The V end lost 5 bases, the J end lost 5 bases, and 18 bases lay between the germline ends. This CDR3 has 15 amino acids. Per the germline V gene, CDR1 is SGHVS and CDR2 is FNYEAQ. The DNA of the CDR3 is TGTGCCAGCAGCCTAACTTCGGACAGCTTATATGGCTACACCTTC. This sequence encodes CASSLTSDSLYGYTF.

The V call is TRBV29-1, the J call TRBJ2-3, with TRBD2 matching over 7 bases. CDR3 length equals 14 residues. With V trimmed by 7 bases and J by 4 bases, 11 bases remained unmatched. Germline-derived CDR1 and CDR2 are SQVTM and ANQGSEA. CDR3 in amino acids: CSARLAPFADTQYF. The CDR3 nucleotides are TGCAGCGCAAGACTAGCCCCCTTCGCAGATACGCAGTATTTT.

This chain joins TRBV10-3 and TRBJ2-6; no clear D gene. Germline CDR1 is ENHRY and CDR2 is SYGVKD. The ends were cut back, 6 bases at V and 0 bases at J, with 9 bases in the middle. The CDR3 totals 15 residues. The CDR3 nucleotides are TGTGCCATCAGCGGTGCAGACTCTGGGGCCAACGTCCTGACTTTC. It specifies CAISGADSGANVLTF.

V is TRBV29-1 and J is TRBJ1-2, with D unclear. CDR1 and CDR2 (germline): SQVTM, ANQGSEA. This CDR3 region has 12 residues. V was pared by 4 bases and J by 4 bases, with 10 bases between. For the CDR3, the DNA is TGCAGCGTTGTTTCCGCCCTCTATGGCTACACCTTC. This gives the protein CSVVSALYGYTF.

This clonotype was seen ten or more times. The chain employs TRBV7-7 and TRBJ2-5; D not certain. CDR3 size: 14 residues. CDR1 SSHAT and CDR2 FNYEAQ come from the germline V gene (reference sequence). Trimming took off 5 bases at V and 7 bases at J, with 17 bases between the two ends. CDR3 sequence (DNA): TGTGCCAGCAGCACCGCGCTCGCGGAAGGGACCCAGTACTTC. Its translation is CASSTALAEGTQYF.

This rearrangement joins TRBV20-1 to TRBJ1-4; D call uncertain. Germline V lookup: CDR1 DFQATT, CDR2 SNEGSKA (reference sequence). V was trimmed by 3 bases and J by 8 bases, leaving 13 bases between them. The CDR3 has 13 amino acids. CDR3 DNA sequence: TGCAGTGCTAGGCCCTGGTCTGGGGAAAAACTGTTTTTT. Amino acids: CSARPWSGEKLFF.

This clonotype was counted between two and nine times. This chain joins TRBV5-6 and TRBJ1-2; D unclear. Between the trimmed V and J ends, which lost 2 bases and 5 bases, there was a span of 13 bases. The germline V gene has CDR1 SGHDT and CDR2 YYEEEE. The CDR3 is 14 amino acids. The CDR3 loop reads CASSFVAAAYGYTF. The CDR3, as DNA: TGTGCCAGCAGCTTTGTGGCGGCAGCGTATGGCTACACCTTC.

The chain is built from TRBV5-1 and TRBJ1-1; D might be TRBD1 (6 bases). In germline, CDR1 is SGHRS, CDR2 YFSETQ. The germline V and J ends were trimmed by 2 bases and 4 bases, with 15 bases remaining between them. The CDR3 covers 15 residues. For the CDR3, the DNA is TGCGCCAGCAGCTTAGTGGTCAGGGGCAGCACTGAAGCTTTCTTT. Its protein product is CASSLVVRGSTEAFF.

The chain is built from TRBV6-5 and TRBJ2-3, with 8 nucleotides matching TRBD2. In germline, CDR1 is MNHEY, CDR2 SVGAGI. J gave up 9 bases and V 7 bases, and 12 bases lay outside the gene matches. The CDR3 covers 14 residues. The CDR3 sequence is CASTNGGGSGTQYF. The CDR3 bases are TGTGCCAGCACCAACGGGGGGGGTTCGGGAACGCAGTATTTT.

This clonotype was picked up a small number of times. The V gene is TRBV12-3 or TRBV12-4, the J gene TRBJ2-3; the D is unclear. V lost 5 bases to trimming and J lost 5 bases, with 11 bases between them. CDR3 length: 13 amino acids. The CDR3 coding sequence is TGTGCCAGCAGTACACACTGGGAAGATACGCAGTATTTT. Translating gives CASSTHWEDTQYF.

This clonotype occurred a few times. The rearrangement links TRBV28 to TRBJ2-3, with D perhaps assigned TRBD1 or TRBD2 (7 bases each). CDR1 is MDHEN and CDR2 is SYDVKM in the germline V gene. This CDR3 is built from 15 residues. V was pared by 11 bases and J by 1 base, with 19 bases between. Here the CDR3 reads CASREGALGTDTQYF. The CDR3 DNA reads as TGTGCCTCGAGGGAGGGGGCGCTGGGCACAGATACGCAGTATTTT.

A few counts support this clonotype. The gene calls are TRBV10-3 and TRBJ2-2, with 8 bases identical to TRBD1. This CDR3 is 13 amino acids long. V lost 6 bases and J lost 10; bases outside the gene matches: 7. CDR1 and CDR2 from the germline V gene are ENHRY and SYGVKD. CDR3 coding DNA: TGTGCCATCAGAGTGGGACAGGACGCGGAGCTGTTTTTT. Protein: CAIRVGQDAELFF.

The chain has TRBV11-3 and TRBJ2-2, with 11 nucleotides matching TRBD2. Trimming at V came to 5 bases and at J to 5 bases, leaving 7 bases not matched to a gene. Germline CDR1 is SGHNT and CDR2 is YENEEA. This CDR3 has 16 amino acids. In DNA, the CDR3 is TGTGCCAGCAGCCACTCGGGACTAGCGGCGACCGGGGAGCTGTTTTTT. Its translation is CASSHSGLAATGELFF. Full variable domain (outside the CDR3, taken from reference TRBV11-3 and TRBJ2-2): EAGVVQSPRYKIIEKKQPVAFWCNPISGHNTLYWYLQNLGQGPELLIRYENEEAVDDSQLPKDRFSAERLKGVDSTLKIQPAELGDSAVYLCASSHSGLAATGELFFGEGSRLTVL.